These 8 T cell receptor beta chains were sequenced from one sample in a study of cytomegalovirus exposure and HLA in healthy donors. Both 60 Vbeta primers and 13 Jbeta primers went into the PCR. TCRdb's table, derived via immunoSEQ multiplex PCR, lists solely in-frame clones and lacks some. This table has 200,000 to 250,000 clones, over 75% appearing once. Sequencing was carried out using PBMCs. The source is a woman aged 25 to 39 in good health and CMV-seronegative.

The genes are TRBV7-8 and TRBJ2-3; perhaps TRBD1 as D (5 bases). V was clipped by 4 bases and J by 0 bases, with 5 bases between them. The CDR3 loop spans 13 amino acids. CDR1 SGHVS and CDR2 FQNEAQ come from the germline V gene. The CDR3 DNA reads TGTGCCAGCAGCTCAGGGAGCACAGATACGCAGTATTTT. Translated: CASSSGSTDTQYF. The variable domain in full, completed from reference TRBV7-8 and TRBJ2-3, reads GAGVSQSPRYKVAKRGQDVALRCDPISGHVSLFWYQQALGQGPEFLTYFQNEAQLDKSGLPSDRFFAERPEGSVSTLKIQRTQQEDSAVYLCASSSGSTDTQYFGPGTRLTVL.

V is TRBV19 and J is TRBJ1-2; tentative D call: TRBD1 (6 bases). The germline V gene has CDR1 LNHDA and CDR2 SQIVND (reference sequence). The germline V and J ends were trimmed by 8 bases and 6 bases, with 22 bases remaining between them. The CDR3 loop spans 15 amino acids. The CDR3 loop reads CASQQGYPPYDGYTF. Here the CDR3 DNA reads TGTGCCAGTCAACAGGGATACCCGCCCTATGATGGCTACACCTTC.

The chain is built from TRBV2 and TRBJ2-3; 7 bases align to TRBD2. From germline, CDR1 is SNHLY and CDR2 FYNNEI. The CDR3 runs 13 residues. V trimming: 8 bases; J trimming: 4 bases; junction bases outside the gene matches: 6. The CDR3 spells CASGWLAADTQYF. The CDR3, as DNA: TGTGCCAGCGGGTGGCTAGCGGCAGATACGCAGTATTTT. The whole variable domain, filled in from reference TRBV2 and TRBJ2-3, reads EPEVTQTPSHQVTQMGQEVILRCVPISNHLYFYWYRQILGQKVEFLVSFYNNEISEKSEIFDDQFSVERPDGSNFTLKIRSTKLEDSAMYFCASGWLAADTQYFGPGTRLTVL.

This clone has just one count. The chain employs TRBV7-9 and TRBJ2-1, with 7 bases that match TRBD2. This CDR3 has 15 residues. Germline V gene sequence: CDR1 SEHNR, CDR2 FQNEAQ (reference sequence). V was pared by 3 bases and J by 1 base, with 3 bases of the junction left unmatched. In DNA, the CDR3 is TGTGCCAGCAGCTTCCTAGCGGCTTCCTACAATGAGCAGTTCTTC. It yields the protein CASSFLAASYNEQFF.

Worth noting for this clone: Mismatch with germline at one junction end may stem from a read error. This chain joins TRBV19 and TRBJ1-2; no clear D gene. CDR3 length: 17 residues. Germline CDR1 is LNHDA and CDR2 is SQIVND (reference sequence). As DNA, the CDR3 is TGTGCCAGTACCAGCGGGAATCCGGGGTGGAATCACTATGGCTACCCCTTC. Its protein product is CASTSGNPGWNHYGYPF.

CDR3 region: CASILGAGSNQPQHF. CDR3 in DNA: TGTGCCAGCATTCTGGGGGCAGGGAGCAATCAGCCCCAGCATTTT. This chain connects TRBV7-8 to TRBJ1-5; D might be TRBD1 (6 bases). The CDR3 loop spans 15 amino acids. Looked up from germline, CDR1 is SGHVS and CDR2 is FQNEAQ. Trimming took 7 bases from V and 1 from J, leaving 14 bases between them.

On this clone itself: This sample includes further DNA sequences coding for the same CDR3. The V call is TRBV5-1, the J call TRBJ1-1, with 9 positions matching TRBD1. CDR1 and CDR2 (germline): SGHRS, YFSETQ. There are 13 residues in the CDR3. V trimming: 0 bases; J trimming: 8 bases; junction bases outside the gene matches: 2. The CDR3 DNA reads TGCGCCAGCAGCTTGGGGGACAGGGCCGAAGCTTTCTTT. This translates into CASSLGDRAEAFF. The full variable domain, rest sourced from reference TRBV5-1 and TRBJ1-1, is KAGVTQTPRYLIKTRGQQVTLSCSPISGHRSVSWYQQTPGQGLQFLFEYFSETQRNKGNFPGRFSGRQFSNSRSEMNVSTLELGDSALYLCASSLGDRAEAFFGQGTRLTVV.

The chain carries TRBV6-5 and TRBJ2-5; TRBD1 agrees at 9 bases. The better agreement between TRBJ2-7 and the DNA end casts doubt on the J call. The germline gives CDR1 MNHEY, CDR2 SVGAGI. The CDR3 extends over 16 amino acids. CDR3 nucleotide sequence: TGTGCCAGCAGTTACCCGGGGGACAGGGACTCCTACGAGCAGTACTTC. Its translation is CASSYPGDRDSYEQYF.